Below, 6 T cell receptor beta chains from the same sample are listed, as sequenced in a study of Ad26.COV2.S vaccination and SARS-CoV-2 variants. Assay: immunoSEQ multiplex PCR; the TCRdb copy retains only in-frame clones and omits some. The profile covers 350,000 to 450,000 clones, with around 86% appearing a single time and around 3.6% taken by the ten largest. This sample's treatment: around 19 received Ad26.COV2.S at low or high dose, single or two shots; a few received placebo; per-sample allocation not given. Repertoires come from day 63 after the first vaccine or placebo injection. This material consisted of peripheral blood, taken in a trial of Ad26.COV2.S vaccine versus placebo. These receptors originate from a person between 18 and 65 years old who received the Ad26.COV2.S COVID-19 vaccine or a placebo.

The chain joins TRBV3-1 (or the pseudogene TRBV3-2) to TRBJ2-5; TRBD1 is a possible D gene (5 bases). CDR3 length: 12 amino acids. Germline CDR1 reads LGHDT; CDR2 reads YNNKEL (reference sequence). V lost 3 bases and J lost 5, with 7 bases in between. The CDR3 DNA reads TGTGCCAGCAGCCATGCAGGGGAGACCCAGTACTTC. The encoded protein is CASSHAGETQYF.

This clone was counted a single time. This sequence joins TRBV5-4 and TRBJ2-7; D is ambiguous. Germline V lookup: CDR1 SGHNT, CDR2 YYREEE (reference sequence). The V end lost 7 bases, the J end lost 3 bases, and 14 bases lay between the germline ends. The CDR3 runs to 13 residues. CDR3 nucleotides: TGTGCCAGCGTCCCCCCGACGGGCTACGAGCAGTACTTC. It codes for CASVPPTGYEQYF.

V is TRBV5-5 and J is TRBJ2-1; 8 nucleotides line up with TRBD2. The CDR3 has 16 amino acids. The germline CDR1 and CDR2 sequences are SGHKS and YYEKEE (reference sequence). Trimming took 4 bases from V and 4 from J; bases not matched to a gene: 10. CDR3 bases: TGTGCCAGCAGCGCTCTCGCGGGGGGCGAGTACAATGAGCAGTTCTTC. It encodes CASSALAGGEYNEQFF.

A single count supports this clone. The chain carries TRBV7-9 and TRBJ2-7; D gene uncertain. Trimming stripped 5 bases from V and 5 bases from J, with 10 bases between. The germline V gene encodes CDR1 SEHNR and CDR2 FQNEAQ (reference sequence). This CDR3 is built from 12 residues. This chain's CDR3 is CASSHDAHEQYF. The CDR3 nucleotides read TGTGCCAGCAGCCACGACGCCCACGAGCAGTACTTC.

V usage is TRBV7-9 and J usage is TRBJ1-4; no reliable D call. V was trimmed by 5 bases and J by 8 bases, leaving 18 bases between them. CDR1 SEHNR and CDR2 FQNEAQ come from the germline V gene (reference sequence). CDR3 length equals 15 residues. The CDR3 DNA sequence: TGTGCCAGCAGCCCTCGCGAGGCTAATATCGAAAAACTGTTTTTT. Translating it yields CASSPREANIEKLFF.

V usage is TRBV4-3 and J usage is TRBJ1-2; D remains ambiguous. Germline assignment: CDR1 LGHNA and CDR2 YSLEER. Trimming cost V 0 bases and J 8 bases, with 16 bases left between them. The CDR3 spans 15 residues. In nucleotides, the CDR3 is TGCGCCAGCAGCCAAGATACAACCTGGCCAGCGGGCTACACCTTC. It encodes CASSQDTTWPAGYTF.